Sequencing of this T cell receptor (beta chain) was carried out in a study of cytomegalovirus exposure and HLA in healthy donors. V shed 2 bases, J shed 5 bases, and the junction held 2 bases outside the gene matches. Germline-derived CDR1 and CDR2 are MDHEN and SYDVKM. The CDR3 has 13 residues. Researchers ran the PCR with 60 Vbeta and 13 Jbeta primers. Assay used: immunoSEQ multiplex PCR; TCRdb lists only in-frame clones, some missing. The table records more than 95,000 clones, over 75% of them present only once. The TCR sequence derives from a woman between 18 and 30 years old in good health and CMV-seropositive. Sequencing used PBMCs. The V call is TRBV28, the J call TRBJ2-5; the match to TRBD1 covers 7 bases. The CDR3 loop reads CASSLRGLETQYF. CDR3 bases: TGTGCCAGCAGTTTAAGGGGGCTGGAGACCCAGTACTTC. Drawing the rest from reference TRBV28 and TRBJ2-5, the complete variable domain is DVKVTQSSRYLVKRTGEKVFLECVQDMDHENMFWYRQDPGLGLRLIYFSYDVKMKEKGDIPEGYSVSREKKERFSLILESASTNQTSMYLCASSLRGLETQYFGPGTRLLVL.